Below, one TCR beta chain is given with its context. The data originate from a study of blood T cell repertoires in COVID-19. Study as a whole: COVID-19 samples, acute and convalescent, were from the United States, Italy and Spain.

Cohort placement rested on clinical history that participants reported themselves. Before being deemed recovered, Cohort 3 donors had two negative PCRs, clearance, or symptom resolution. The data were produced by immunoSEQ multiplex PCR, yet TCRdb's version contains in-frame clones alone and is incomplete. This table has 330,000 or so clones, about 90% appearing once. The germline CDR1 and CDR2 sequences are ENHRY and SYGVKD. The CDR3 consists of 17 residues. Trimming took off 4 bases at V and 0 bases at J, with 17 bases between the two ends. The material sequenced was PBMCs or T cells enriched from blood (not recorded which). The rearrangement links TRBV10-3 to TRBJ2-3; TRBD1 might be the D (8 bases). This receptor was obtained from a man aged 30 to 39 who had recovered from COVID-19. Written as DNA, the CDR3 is TGTGCCATCAGTGGGGTCTACAGGGGGGGAAGCACAGATACGCAGTATTTT. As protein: CAISGVYRGGSTDTQYF.